Following are 27 T cell receptor beta chains from one sample sequenced in a study of T-cell memory formation after mild COVID-19. TCRdb independently ran MiXCR on the 5' RACE reads; one entry per CDR3 protein. This table has about 450,000 distinct CDR3 sequences, more than 20% appearing once. Sample: PBMCs or a T cell subset sorted from them (not recorded which). The receptors were sampled from an adult woman who had mild COVID-19 (a few samples of this study predate the infection). Cell type and time point are not known.

The chain combines TRBV12-3 or TRBV12-4 with TRBJ2-1; TRBD1 aligns across 7 bases. V was clipped by 5 bases and J by 8 bases; unmatched bases: 9. The CDR3 is 14 residues long. The CDR3 reads CASSPWRTGDEQFF. The CDR3 DNA is TGTGCCAGCAGTCCTTGGAGAACAGGGGATGAGCAGTTCTTC.

The chain couples TRBV7-2 to TRBJ2-7; D is uncertain. The germline V and J ends were trimmed by 3 bases and 3 bases, with 6 bases remaining between them. The CDR3 sequence is 12 residues long. CDR1 and CDR2 from the germline V gene are SGHTA and FQGNSA. The CDR3 protein is CASSFDGYEQYF. Written as DNA, the CDR3 is TGTGCCAGCAGCTTCGACGGCTACGAGCAGTACTTC.

This clonotype was seen a handful of times. In DNA form, the CDR3 reads TGTGCCAGCAGGAACTGGGGCGGGGGGGCCTCGGATACGCAGTATTTT. Protein product: CASRNWGGGASDTQYF. V gene TRBV6-5 combines with J gene TRBJ2-3, with 9 bases that match TRBD2. This CDR3 is 16 amino acids long. J lost 6 bases, V lost 6 bases, and 13 bases had no gene match. In germline, CDR1 is MNHEY, CDR2 SVGAGI.

J is TRBJ1-3 and V is TRBV15; D is ambiguous. The V end lost 5 bases, the J end lost 4 bases, and 9 bases lay between the germline ends. The germline gives CDR1 LNHNV, CDR2 YYDKDF (reference sequence). The CDR3 covers 13 residues. The chain's CDR3 is CATSPSPGNTIYF. The CDR3 DNA reads TGTGCCACCAGCCCTAGTCCAGGAAACACCATATATTTT. Using reference TRBV15 and TRBJ1-3 for the parts outside the CDR3, the full variable domain is DAMVIQNPRYQVTQFGKPVTLSCSQTLNHNVMYWYQQKSSQAPKLLFHYYDKDFNNEADTPDNFQSRRPNTSFCFLDIRSPGLGDTAMYLCATSPSPGNTIYFGEGSWLTVV.

The chain joins TRBV7-9 to TRBJ2-1, with 8 positions matching TRBD2. Germline CDR1 is SEHNR and CDR2 is FQNEAQ (reference sequence). V was clipped by 1 base and J by 6 bases; unmatched bases: 8. This CDR3 spans 16 amino acids. The CDR3 spells CASSLVSGGPVNEQFF. The CDR3 DNA sequence: TGTGCCAGCAGCTTAGTGTCGGGAGGGCCCGTCAATGAGCAGTTCTTC. The full variable domain, in which reference TRBV7-9 and TRBJ2-1 provide the parts outside the CDR3, is DTGVSQNPRHKITKRGQNVTFRCDPISEHNRLYWYRQTLGQGPEFLTYFQNEAQLEKSRLLSDRFSAERPKGSFSTLEIQRTEQGDSAMYLCASSLVSGGPVNEQFFGPGTRLTVL.

This clonotype was found a few times. The chain carries TRBV4-1 and TRBJ2-3; the D gene is possibly TRBD1 (5 bases). Trimming took off 3 bases at V and 4 bases at J, with 17 bases between the two ends. This CDR3 is built from 16 residues. Germline values: CDR1 MGHRA, CDR2 YSYEKL. The CDR3 bases are TGCGCCAGCAGCCATTCGCCACAGGATTATTCAGATACGCAGTATTTT. Translated, it gives CASSHSPQDYSDTQYF.

This clonotype has more than one count but fewer than ten. J is TRBJ2-6 and V is TRBV18; D is possibly TRBD1 (6 bases). There are 18 residues in the CDR3. The V gene lost 1 base and the J gene lost 0 bases, with 13 bases spanning the gap. Germline CDR1 KGHSH, CDR2 LQKENI. CDR3 in amino acids: CASSPLADRVSGANVLTF. The DNA for the CDR3 is TGTGCCAGCTCACCACTGGCGGACAGAGTCTCTGGGGCCAACGTCCTGACTTTC. Variable domain in full (rest from reference TRBV18 and TRBJ2-6): NAGVMQNPRHLVRRRGQEARLRCSPMKGHSHVYWYRQLPEEGLKFMVYLQKENIIDESGMPKERFSAEFPKEGPSILRIQQVVRGDSAAYFCASSPLADRVSGANVLTFGAGSRLTVL.

The V call is TRBV29-1, the J call TRBJ2-3; 10 bases fit TRBD1. Germline V CDR1 and CDR2: SQVTM, ANQGSEA. The CDR3 is 14 amino acids. J was trimmed by 6 bases and V by 5 bases; bases with no gene match: 8. CDR3 in amino acids: CSVTPGQGWDTQYF. DNA of the CDR3: TGCAGCGTTACCCCGGGACAGGGGTGGGATACGCAGTATTTT.

This sequence joins TRBV7-9 and TRBJ2-3; 9 positions agree with TRBD1. Unmatched junction bases numbered 11, after V lost 5 bases and J lost 5 bases. Germline V gene data show CDR1 as SEHNR and CDR2 as FQNEAQ (reference sequence). The CDR3 runs to 16 residues. The DNA of the CDR3 is TGTGCCAGCAGCGCCAATCACAGGGGGCGCAGAGATACGCAGTATTTT. It translates to CASSANHRGRRDTQYF.

The J gene is TRBJ2-3, the V gene TRBV12-3 or TRBV12-4; D is undetermined. V lost 3 bases and J 4 bases, leaving 11 bases between the germline ends. The CDR3 is made up of 14 amino acids. This CDR3 reads CASSFLSLPDTQYF. In DNA, the CDR3 is TGTGCCAGCAGTTTTCTCTCCCTCCCAGATACGCAGTATTTT.

CDR3 residues: CASSLHIYGGTTDTQYF. The CDR3 DNA reads TGTGCCAGCAGTCTCCATATATATGGTGGAACCACAGATACGCAGTATTTT. This chain uses TRBV7-2 with TRBJ2-3; D is undetermined. The CDR3 contains 17 residues. The V end was cut by 6 bases, the J end by 2 bases, with 21 bases between. Germline loops: CDR1 SGHTA, CDR2 FQGNSA.

This clonotype was detected a few times. This chain uses TRBV12-5 with TRBJ2-5, with 14 nucleotides matching TRBD2. Unmatched junction bases numbered 1, after V lost 1 base and J lost 3 bases. The CDR3 runs 16 residues. Germline V CDR1 and CDR2: LGHNT, FRNRAP. CDR3 coding DNA: TGTGCTAGTGGTTTGGGGGGACTAGCGGGGGAAGAGACCCAGTACTTC. Translated, it gives CASGLGGLAGEETQYF.

This clonotype showed up just a few times. The chain employs TRBV24-1 and TRBJ2-5; weak D call: TRBD2 (5 bases). Germline loops: CDR1 KGHDR, CDR2 SFDVKD. Trimming left V 1 base short and J 5 bases short, with 13 bases between. The CDR3 has 15 amino acids. Here the CDR3 reads CATSDFGPGRETQYF. CDR3 sequence (DNA): TGTGCCACCAGTGATTTTGGTCCGGGAAGGGAGACCCAGTACTTC.

The V gene is TRBV12-3 or TRBV12-4, the J gene TRBJ2-1, with D maybe TRBD2 (6 bases). This CDR3 is built from 15 residues. Trimming left V 6 bases short and J 7 bases short, with 19 bases between. Here the CDR3 DNA reads TGTGCCAGCAGATGGGACTCCGTGGGAGGTAATGAGCAGTTCTTC. It translates to CASRWDSVGGNEQFF.

This clonotype was seen once. The V call is TRBV9, the J call TRBJ1-2; D unresolved. With 0 bases removed from V and 1 base from J, the gap between germline ends came to 7 bases. The CDR3 is 14 residues long. Germline CDR1 SGDLS, CDR2 YYNGEE. The CDR3 DNA sequence: TGTGCCAGCAGCGTAGGGCGGGGTAACTATGGCTACACCTTC. Its protein product is CASSVGRGNYGYTF.

This clonotype came up a few times. The rearrangement links TRBV20-1 to TRBJ2-3; D might be TRBD1 (6 bases). This CDR3 is built from 15 residues. V was clipped by 6 bases and J by 5 bases, with 21 bases between them. Germline loops: CDR1 DFQATT, CDR2 SNEGSKA (reference sequence). The CDR3 loop reads CSATRVVGRGDTQYF. The DNA for the CDR3 is TGCAGTGCCACTAGGGTTGTGGGCAGGGGAGATACGCAGTATTTT.

The J gene is TRBJ2-7, the V gene TRBV7-9; 8 bases map to TRBD2. V shed 4 bases and J 4 bases; nucleotides not matched to a gene: 9. The CDR3 is made up of 15 amino acids. Germline V gene lookup returns CDR1 SEHNR and CDR2 FQNEAQ (reference sequence). CDR3 sequence: CASSSTGTRKYEQYF. The CDR3 DNA is TGTGCCAGCAGCTCCACCGGGACTAGGAAGTACGAGCAGTACTTC.

This clonotype appeared many times. The V gene is TRBV30, the J gene TRBJ2-1; the D is unclear. From germline, CDR1 is GTSNPN and CDR2 SVGIG (reference sequence). V was clipped by 1 base and J by 0 bases, with 13 bases between them. The CDR3 spans 16 residues. The CDR3 bases are TGTGCCTGGAGTGGCGCCTTAACGAGCTCCTACAATGAGCAGTTCTTC. The encoded protein is CAWSGALTSSYNEQFF.

The chain links TRBV29-1 to TRBJ2-2; D remains unclear. Germline-derived CDR1 and CDR2 are SQVTM and ANQGSEA. The CDR3 is 12 amino acids. With 7 bases removed from V and 2 bases from J, the gap between germline ends came to 8 bases. In DNA form, the CDR3 reads TGCAGCGCCCCAGGCAACACCGGGGAGCTGTTTTTT. This sequence encodes CSAPGNTGELFF.

This clonotype was counted between two and nine times. The chain carries TRBV5-5 and TRBJ1-2; D remains ambiguous. CDR3 length equals 14 residues. The V and J ends lost 2 bases and 0 bases respectively, with 8 bases between them. Germline CDR1 and CDR2: SGHKS and YYEKEE (reference sequence). As DNA, the CDR3 is TGTGCCAGCAGCTTTTTTGGCCCTAACTATGGCTACACCTTC. It translates to CASSFFGPNYGYTF.

The gene calls are TRBV7-2 and TRBJ1-1; D is possibly TRBD1 (5 bases). The CDR3 covers 13 residues. V dropped 1 base and J dropped 11 bases, with 14 bases sitting between them. CDR1 and CDR2 from the germline V gene are SGHTA and FQGNSA. The CDR3 here is CASSLELGQGAFF. Written as DNA, the CDR3 is TGTGCCAGCAGCTTAGAATTGGGCCAGGGTGCTTTCTTT.

The table lists this clonotype with a few counts. The genes are TRBV20-1 and TRBJ2-7; 7 bases match TRBD1. This CDR3 comprises 13 residues. V trimming: 6 bases; J trimming: 3 bases; junction bases outside the gene matches: 8. The germline V gene has CDR1 DFQATT and CDR2 SNEGSKA (reference sequence). DNA of the CDR3: TGCAGTGCCCCCCAAACAGGGGTCTACGAGCAGTACTTC. Amino acid sequence: CSAPQTGVYEQYF.

The rearrangement uses TRBV7-2 and TRBJ1-1; TRBD1 matches at 7 bases. Germline loops: CDR1 SGHTA, CDR2 FQGNSA. The CDR3 is 17 residues long. The V segment lost 6 bases and the J segment 5 bases; nucleotides outside the gene matches: 18. The CDR3, as DNA: TGTGCCAGCAGTCCTACAGGGGTGGTTATGGCGTGGACTGAAGCTTTCTTT. It translates to CASSPTGVVMAWTEAFF.

This clonotype came up many times. The J gene is TRBJ2-3, the V gene TRBV5-1, with 8 bases lining up with TRBD1. The CDR3 runs to 14 residues. The germline gives CDR1 SGHRS, CDR2 YFSETQ. Germline trimming cut 7 bases from V and 2 bases from J; bases unmatched to any gene: 6. The CDR3 region is CASRTGSITDTQYF. In DNA form, the CDR3 reads TGCGCCAGCCGGACAGGGTCTATCACAGATACGCAGTATTTT.

The chain has TRBV27 and TRBJ2-7, with 8 bases matching TRBD2. The CDR3 length is 15 residues. The germline CDR1 and CDR2 sequences are MNHEY and SMNVEV (reference sequence). V shed 2 bases and J 3 bases; nucleotides not matched to a gene: 6. CDR3 sequence: CASSLGASGFYEQYF. The CDR3 nucleotides are TGTGCCAGCAGTTTAGGGGCTAGCGGGTTCTACGAGCAGTACTTC.

This clonotype occurred a few times. The chain couples TRBV28 to TRBJ2-5; 11 bases match TRBD2. The junction had 6 bases not matched to a gene; V was cut back by 5 bases and J by 10 bases. Per the germline V gene, CDR1 is MDHEN and CDR2 is SYDVKM. The CDR3 runs to 13 residues. The CDR3 loop is CASSHIAGGLQYF. The CDR3 nucleotides read TGTGCCAGCAGTCATATAGCGGGGGGGCTCCAGTACTTC.

The table lists this clonotype with many counts. The chain carries TRBV20-1 and TRBJ2-7, with D perhaps matching TRBD2 (6 bases). Germline CDR1 DFQATT, CDR2 SNEGSKA (reference sequence). Trimming removed 2 bases from V and 3 bases from J, with 14 bases in between. The CDR3 is 14 amino acids. In DNA form, the CDR3 reads TGCAGTGCTAGATTGGGGGGAGATGGCTACGAGCAGTACTTC. Residues: CSARLGGDGYEQYF.